The 19 T cell receptor beta chains below come from one sample, sequenced in a study of cytomegalovirus exposure and HLA in healthy donors. Profiling relied on immunoSEQ multiplex PCR, and the TCRdb table lists in-frame clones only, not all of them. The sample carries about 98,000 clones, about 88% recorded once. Sequenced material: PBMCs. These receptors all stem from a man aged 18 to 29 in good health and CMV-seropositive.

The chain uses TRBV5-6 and TRBJ2-3; 8 nucleotides agree with TRBD1. Germline assignment: CDR1 SGHDT and CDR2 YYEEEE. The CDR3 consists of 16 residues. Losses at the gene ends were 4 bases for V and 2 bases for J; bases not matched to a gene: 9. This CDR3 reads CASSRGTGELTDTQYF. The CDR3 nucleotides are TGTGCCAGCAGCAGGGGGACAGGCGAACTCACAGATACGCAGTATTTT.

V and J are TRBV2 and TRBJ1-5; 7 bases map to TRBD1. The germline CDR1 and CDR2 sequences are SNHLY and FYNNEI. With V trimmed by 8 bases and J by 0 bases, 4 bases remained unmatched. There are 14 residues in the CDR3. The CDR3 nucleotides read TGTGCCAGCGTCGGGGACAGTAGCAATCAGCCCCAGCATTTT. Protein: CASVGDSSNQPQHF.

The chain has TRBV5-1 and TRBJ2-1; tentatively, D is TRBD2 (5 bases). In germline, CDR1 is SGHRS, CDR2 YFSETQ. V was pared by 0 bases and J by 8 bases, with 15 bases between. The CDR3 has 15 residues. The CDR3 protein is CASSLEERSIDEQFF. The CDR3 DNA sequence: TGCGCCAGCAGCTTGGAGGAGCGGTCCATCGATGAGCAGTTCTTC.

The chain couples TRBV11-1 to TRBJ2-3; 8 nucleotides agree with TRBD2. CDR3 length equals 14 residues. J was trimmed by 2 bases and V by 3 bases; bases with no gene match: 1. Per the germline V gene, CDR1 is SGHAT and CDR2 is FQDESV (reference sequence). The CDR3 spells CASSFSGNTDTQYF. The DNA of the CDR3 is TGTGCCAGCAGCTTTAGCGGGAACACAGATACGCAGTATTTT.

The chain combines TRBV18 with TRBJ2-7; weak D call: TRBD2 (5 bases). V dropped 4 bases and J dropped 5 bases, with 12 bases sitting between them. The CDR3 has 13 amino acids. CDR1 and CDR2 from the germline V gene are KGHSH and LQKENI. This chain's CDR3 is CASSLSGKNEQYF. CDR3 in DNA: TGTGCCAGCTCACTTTCCGGGAAAAACGAGCAGTACTTC.

V usage is TRBV11-2 and J usage is TRBJ2-1, with a possible D match to TRBD2 (5 bases). V lost 3 bases, J lost 1 base, and 7 bases lay in between. This CDR3 comprises 14 residues. CDR1 and CDR2 (germline): SGHAT, FQNNGV. The CDR3 loop is CASSFRGSYNEQFF. In DNA form, the CDR3 reads TGTGCCAGCAGCTTCCGGGGATCCTACAATGAGCAGTTCTTC.

The chain is built from TRBV18 and TRBJ2-5; 15 bases align to TRBD2. Looked up from germline, CDR1 is KGHSH and CDR2 is LQKENI. This CDR3 is 17 amino acids long. Unmatched junction bases numbered 3, after V lost 2 bases and J lost 2 bases. CDR3 loop: CASSPWGLAGGQETQYF. The CDR3 DNA reads as TGTGCCAGCTCACCATGGGGACTAGCGGGAGGACAAGAGACCCAGTACTTC.

A few counts support this clone. The V gene is TRBV5-6, the J gene TRBJ2-7; a weak D match, TRBD2 (5 bases). V was clipped by 0 bases and J by 0 bases, with 7 bases between them. Germline V gene sequence: CDR1 SGHDT, CDR2 YYEEEE. This CDR3 is built from 14 residues. For the CDR3, the DNA is TGTGCCAGCAGCTTGGCGGGGAACTCCTACGAGCAGTACTTC. It translates to CASSLAGNSYEQYF.

The chain couples TRBV7-2 to TRBJ2-1, with a weak D call TRBD1 (6 bases). V shed 6 bases and J shed 0 bases, with 15 bases lying between them. The CDR3 has 16 amino acids. The germline CDR1 and CDR2 sequences are SGHTA and FQGNSA. The CDR3 protein is CASRSTGQSSYNEQFF. In nucleotides, the CDR3 is TGTGCCAGCAGATCCACTGGACAGAGCTCCTACAATGAGCAGTTCTTC.

The chain recombines TRBV7-6 with TRBJ2-7, with D perhaps matching TRBD2 (6 bases). Germline loops: CDR1 SGHVS, CDR2 FNYEAQ. The germline V and J ends were trimmed by 1 base and 6 bases, with 10 bases remaining between them. The CDR3 loop spans 13 amino acids. The CDR3 loop is CASSLGRGFEQYF. The CDR3 DNA sequence: TGTGCCAGCAGCTTAGGTCGGGGGTTCGAGCAGTACTTC.

J is TRBJ1-1 and V is TRBV7-9; D is possibly TRBD1 (6 bases). V was trimmed by 7 bases and J by 7 bases, leaving 22 bases between them. The CDR3 contains 15 residues. In germline, CDR1 is SEHNR, CDR2 FQNEAQ (reference sequence). Written as DNA, the CDR3 is TGTGCCAGCACCCCTGGGGTACTGCCACAGGGTGAAGCTTTCTTT. The encoded protein is CASTPGVLPQGEAFF.

The J gene is TRBJ2-7, the V gene TRBV4-1, with TRBD1 matching 9 bases. Germline loops: CDR1 MGHRA, CDR2 YSYEKL. This CDR3 comprises 13 residues. Trimming removed 1 base from V and 7 bases from J; junction bases left unmatched: 2. For the CDR3, the DNA is TGCGCCAGCAGCCAAGTGACAGGGGGAGAGCAGTACTTC. This encodes CASSQVTGGEQYF.

CDR3 nucleotide sequence: TGTGCCAGCTCACCATCGGCAGGGGTCACCGGGGAGCTGTTTTTT. Translated, it gives CASSPSAGVTGELFF. V and J are TRBV18 and TRBJ2-2, with D perhaps TRBD1 (6 bases). Germline V gene data show CDR1 as KGHSH and CDR2 as LQKENI. The CDR3 length is 15 residues. Trimming shortened V by 2 bases and J by 4 bases, and 11 bases separated the two germline ends.

The gene calls are TRBV27 and TRBJ2-7, with TRBD2 matching over 7 bases. J gave up 3 bases and V 2 bases, and 4 bases lay outside the gene matches. The CDR3 is 14 residues long. The germline V gene has CDR1 MNHEY and CDR2 SMNVEV (reference sequence). The CDR3 reads CASSLGGVIYEQYF. The CDR3 nucleotides are TGTGCCAGCAGTTTAGGGGGGGTTATCTACGAGCAGTACTTC.

This chain joins TRBV7-2 and TRBJ2-3; 13 positions agree with TRBD2. The J segment lost 3 bases and the V segment lost 7 bases, leaving 10 bases of the junction unmatched. This CDR3 comprises 17 residues. The V gene's germline CDR1 is SGHTA and CDR2 FQGNSA. CDR3 sequence reads: CASTQLAGGFRTDTQYF. In DNA form, the CDR3 reads TGTGCCAGCACCCAACTAGCGGGAGGGTTTCGGACAGATACGCAGTATTTT. Based on the CDR3 plus reference TRBV7-2 and TRBJ2-3, the full variable domain is GAGVSQSPSNKVTEKGKDVELRCDPISGHTALYWYRQSLGQGLEFLIYFQGNSAPDKSGLPSDRFSAERTGGSVSTLTIQRTQQEDSAVYLCASTQLAGGFRTDTQYFGPGTRLTVL.

The V call is TRBV5-8, the J call TRBJ2-5; 7 nucleotides line up with TRBD1. Germline CDR1 and CDR2: SGHTS and YDEGEE. This CDR3 has 16 amino acids. V was pared by 1 base and J by 3 bases, with 9 bases of the junction left unmatched. This CDR3 reads CASSLFPDRLKETQYF. CDR3 DNA sequence: TGTGCCAGCAGCTTGTTTCCGGACAGGTTGAAAGAGACCCAGTACTTC.

The DNA for the CDR3 is TGTGCCAGCAGTTTATCGGGACACTCCTACGAGCAGTACTTC. Protein product: CASSLSGHSYEQYF. This chain links TRBV27 with TRBJ2-7; D perhaps matches TRBD1 (6 bases). Per the germline V gene, CDR1 is MNHEY and CDR2 is SMNVEV (reference sequence). This CDR3 region has 14 residues. Trimming stripped 0 bases from V and 0 bases from J, with 6 bases between.

V and J are TRBV12-2 and TRBJ2-7; the listed D gene, TRBD2, was not tested against the DNA. TRBV12-2 is noted as a pseudogene. This CDR3 spans 13 amino acids. This CDR3 reads CASRLRGFVEQYF. DNA of the CDR3: TGTGCAAGTCGCTTGCGGGGTTTTGTCGAGCAGTACTTC.

The chain couples TRBV9 to TRBJ2-3; 9 bases agree with TRBD2. Trimming cost V 3 bases and J 0 bases; bases outside gene matches: 5. This CDR3 is 16 amino acids long. Germline lookup yields CDR1 SGDLS and CDR2 YYNGEE. CDR3 nucleotide sequence: TGTGCCAGCAGCGCAGCTAGCGGGGCTAGCACAGATACGCAGTATTTT. It codes for CASSAASGASTDTQYF.